Listed below are T cell receptor beta chains from one sample, sequenced in a study of spatial heterogeneity in lung cancer. From the 5' RACE reads, TCRdb called clonotypes with MiXCR, one entry per CDR3 protein. Of under 15,000 distinct CDR3 sequences listed, approximately 14% were seen once; the top ten hold 2.4%. The material sequenced was PBMCs, taken at surgery. These receptor sequences come from a female donor with early-stage non-small cell lung cancer. The CDR3 runs from the conserved cysteine through the conserved F or W. Fields, in order: V gene, J gene, CDR3 protein.

TRBV7-2,TRBJ2-2,CASTTRGTGELFF
TRBV29-1,TRBJ1-1,CSVDGPTNTEAFF
TRBV5-6,TRBJ2-1,CASSFRDRPYNEQFF
TRBV29-1,TRBJ2-5,CSVERQARKTQYF
TRBV14,TRBJ1-2,CASSLTGWYGYTF
TRBV5-6,TRBJ1-1,CASSLAEGGNTEAFF
TRBV18,TRBJ2-1,CASSRRGPPYNEQFF
TRBV10-3,TRBJ2-3,CAISESTSTDTQYF
TRBV6-5,TRBJ2-1,CASSYGGGLVHNEQFF
TRBV6-5,TRBJ2-3,CASSYLQGTDTQYF
TRBV19,TRBJ2-5,CASRRTGAETQYF
TRBV7-2,TRBJ2-6,CASSLSTASGANVLTF
TRBV24-1,TRBJ2-2,CATSDATRPGELFF
TRBV7-7,TRBJ2-1,CASSLSGSNEQFF
TRBV19,TRBJ2-2,CASKQGNTGELFF
TRBV12-3/TRBV12-4,TRBJ2-5,CASSFEETQYF
TRBV5-1,TRBJ1-5,CASSTIPGDQPQHF
TRBV7-9,TRBJ2-5,CAVDSTKETQYF
TRBV12-3/TRBV12-4,TRBJ1-1,CAGTELTGTTEAFF
TRBV3-1,TRBJ2-3,CASSPFKRTLNTDTQYF
TRBV19,TRBJ2-2,CASSISTGLRGELFF
TRBV7-8,TRBJ2-3,CASSLARGGDTQYF
TRBV7-2,TRBJ2-1,CASSLSSSGSWASYNEQFF
TRBV6-5,TRBJ2-1,CASSSRLARSYNEQFF
TRBV6-1,TRBJ2-3,CASKRTGSDTQYF
TRBV14,TRBJ1-6,CASSQGVGNSPLHF
TRBV7-2,TRBJ2-7,CASSLDSGDNYEQYF
TRBV11-1,TRBJ2-4,CASSDYGGAKNIQYF
TRBV14,TRBJ2-7,CASSQEPPPLLPYEQYF
TRBV29-1,TRBJ1-2,CSVANNYGYTF
TRBV29-1,TRBJ2-1,CSVEVPYNEQFF
TRBV20-1,TRBJ1-2,CSARQGNYGYTF
TRBV19,TRBJ1-5,CASSHRGLSNQPQHF
TRBV19,TRBJ1-1,CASSSTGRDTEAFF
TRBV28,TRBJ2-3,CASSSEGVGTDTQYF
TRBV12-3/TRBV12-4,TRBJ2-3,CASSSLGGTDTQYF
TRBV28,TRBJ1-1,CASSTPSGGNTEAFF
TRBV12-3/TRBV12-4,TRBJ2-7,CASSSTGTSGWEQYF
TRBV19,TRBJ1-2,CASVPGRGYGYTF
TRBV7-8,TRBJ1-2,CASSPGTPEGYGYTF
TRBV6-6,TRBJ2-7,CASTHRVRPYEQYF
TRBV7-2,TRBJ2-5,CASSLGVGETQYF
TRBV18,TRBJ2-5,CASSPRQEETQYF
TRBV7-2,TRBJ1-2,CASSLGALSYTF
TRBV10-3,TRBJ2-7,CAISEPGTGGGYEQYF
TRBV7-8,TRBJ2-5,CASSPDWSQETQYF
TRBV12-3/TRBV12-4,TRBJ2-1,CASSPLTSVRNNEQFF
TRBV5-1,TRBJ1-1,CASAPAENTEAFF
TRBV28,TRBJ1-1,CASSWGGKNTEAFF
TRBV6-5,TRBJ2-2,CASSTGQGTGELFF
TRBV7-8,TRBJ2-1,CASSPPRSWNEQFF
TRBV28,TRBJ2-3,CASRIGGGTDTQYF
TRBV7-8,TRBJ2-7,CASSLDRSSYEQYF
TRBV3-1,TRBJ2-2,CASRGIWDGNGELFF
TRBV6-1,TRBJ1-1,CASSVAPGQGAEAFF